The 9 T cell receptor beta chains in this list originate from one sample, sequenced in a study of cytomegalovirus exposure and HLA in healthy donors. The primer mix had 60 Vbeta and 13 Jbeta primers. The assay was immunoSEQ multiplex PCR, and TCRdb's table has in-frame clones only and misses some. Of fewer than 200,000 clones in the sample, 65% to 90% were seen once. Sequencing was carried out using PBMCs. The receptors derive from a male donor in good health and CMV-seronegative.

The rearrangement links TRBV6-4 to TRBJ1-6; D gene ambiguous. Trimming cost V 8 bases and J 7 bases, with 15 bases left between them. This CDR3 is built from 14 residues. Per germline, CDR1 MRHNA and CDR2 SNTAGT. CDR3: CASSETSLNSPLHF. The CDR3, as DNA: TGTGCCAGCTCCGAGACAAGCCTGAATTCACCCCTCCACTTT.

The CDR3 region has the DNA TGCGCCAGCAGCCAAGATCCGTCGGGGGGGGACTCCTACAATGAGCAGTTCTTC. This sequence encodes CASSQDPSGGDSYNEQFF. The chain employs TRBV4-1 and TRBJ2-1, with TRBD2 matching over 8 bases. Germline values: CDR1 MGHRA, CDR2 YSYEKL. This CDR3 has 18 residues. Losses at the gene ends were 0 bases for V and 0 bases for J; bases not matched to a gene: 7.

This chain uses TRBV4-1 with TRBJ1-4; 7 nucleotides match TRBD1. The CDR3 is made up of 13 amino acids. Germline V gene sequence: CDR1 MGHRA, CDR2 YSYEKL. The trim removed 4 bases at V and 7 bases at J, leaving 3 bases unmatched. The DNA of the CDR3 is TGCGCCAGCAGCCCCCGGGACAGTGAAAAACTGTTTTTT. Translating it yields CASSPRDSEKLFF.

Here the CDR3 DNA reads TGTGCCAGCAGTTTAGTCCAGGATAGTCAACTGTTTTTT. Translation gives CASSLVQDSQLFF. The gene calls are TRBV27 and TRBJ1-4; no definite D call. V shed 2 bases and J shed 12 bases, with 13 bases lying between them. The CDR3 consists of 13 residues. Germline CDR1 MNHEY, CDR2 SMNVEV (reference sequence).

In this sample, this clone turned up a few times. The chain employs TRBV5-1 and TRBJ1-1; the D is unclear. Germline V lookup: CDR1 SGHRS, CDR2 YFSETQ. CDR3 length: 13 amino acids. Trimming took off 2 bases at V and 6 bases at J, with 11 bases between the two ends. CDR3 protein: CASSFTVNAEAFF. CDR3 nucleotides: TGCGCCAGCAGCTTTACGGTTAACGCTGAAGCTTTCTTT.

The chain joins TRBV6-1 to TRBJ1-2; D possibly corresponds to TRBD1 (5 bases). The CDR3 length is 15 residues. Between the trimmed V and J ends, which lost 5 bases and 0 bases, there was a span of 13 bases. Germline-derived CDR1 and CDR2 are MNHNS and SASEGT. Here the CDR3 reads CASSSRQISNYGYTF. The CDR3 DNA reads as TGTGCCAGCAGTTCTCGACAGATCTCTAACTATGGCTACACCTTC.

The genes are TRBV7-9 and TRBJ2-5, with 8 bases that match TRBD1. Gene TRBJ2-7 matches the end of the DNA better, so the J call may be wrong. The CDR3 is 14 residues long. Germline-derived CDR1 and CDR2 are SEHNR and FQNEAQ (reference sequence). The CDR3 DNA is TGTGCCAGCAGCTCCGGACAGGGCACCTACGAGCAGTACTTC. This translates into CASSSGQGTYEQYF.

The chain carries TRBV7-8 and TRBJ1-5; D call uncertain. Germline loops: CDR1 SGHVS, CDR2 FQNEAQ. This CDR3 has 12 amino acids. Trimming left V 4 bases short and J 7 bases short, with 8 bases between. CDR3 residues: CASSSLEQPQHF. The DNA of the CDR3 is TGTGCCAGCAGCTCCTTGGAGCAGCCCCAGCATTTT.

The CDR3 reads CASSEDRGHTGELFF. DNA of the CDR3: TGTGCCAGCAGTGAAGACAGGGGGCACACCGGGGAGCTGTTTTTT. This chain connects TRBV25-1 to TRBJ2-2, with 10 nucleotides matching TRBD1. Trimming removed 2 bases from V and 3 bases from J; junction bases left unmatched: 0. This CDR3 contains 15 residues. Germline values: CDR1 MGHDK, CDR2 SYGVNS.